The rows below give T cell receptor beta chains drawn from one sample of a study of Graves' ophthalmopathy and Graves' hyperthyroidism. Each CDR3 protein gets one entry after TCRdb re-called the multiplex PCR reads with MiXCR. The table has about 600,000 distinct CDR3 sequences, about two fifths seen once. Sequences were obtained from peripheral blood or thyroid tissue (not recorded which). The source is an adult man with Graves' hyperthyroidism. CDR3s include the opening cysteine and the closing phenylalanine or tryptophan. The D gene is left open where the match is weak. The size entry is marked missing in some rows and otherwise reads once, few, many or a size class.

v_call	j_call	cdr3_length	clone_size	d_call	cdr3_nt	cdr3_aa
TRBV28	TRBJ2-5	12	many	TRBD1	TGTGCCAGCGCCGGGACAGAAGAGACCCAGTACTTC	CASAGTEETQYF
TRBV25-1	TRBJ1-6	16	NA	NA	TGTGCCAGCAGTTGGAGCTCCGGACAGATCAATTCACCCCTCCACTTT	CASSWSSGQINSPLHF
TRBV10-3	TRBJ2-1	12	few	NA	TGTGCCATCAGGGACAGCTACAATGAGCAGTTCTTC	CAIRDSYNEQFF
TRBV28	TRBJ2-7	14	NA	NA	TGTGCCAGCAGTTTACCAGGGAGAAACTACGAGCAGTACTTC	CASSLPGRNYEQYF
TRBV29-1	TRBJ1-1	13	many	NA	TGCAGCGTTGAATGGTCAGGGAGCACTGAAGCTTTCTTT	CSVEWSGSTEAFF
TRBV6-6	TRBJ2-5	13	NA	NA	TGTGCCGGCAGTGAACCTGGGGAAGAGACCCAGTACTTC	CAGSEPGEETQYF
TRBV12-3/TRBV12-4	TRBJ1-5	16	few	TRBD1	TGTGCCAGCAGCCGGGGACAGGGGAATAGCAATCAGCCCCAGCATTTT	CASSRGQGNSNQPQHF
TRBV20-1	TRBJ2-5	13	many	NA	TGCAGTGCTAGAGCTTGGCGTCAAGAGACCCAGTACTTC	CSARAWRQETQYF
TRBV6-4	TRBJ1-1	13	NA	NA	TGTGCCAGCAAAGCAGGGATTAACACTGAAGCTTTCTTT	CASKAGINTEAFF
TRBV7-2	TRBJ1-2	19	NA	TRBD1	TGTGCCAGCAGCCGAGGACAGGGCCGGGACAGGCTATCTAACTATGGCTACACCTTC	CASSRGQGRDRLSNYGYTF
TRBV28	TRBJ2-7	12	NA	NA	TGTGCCAGCAGTTCGCGGACGAACGAGCAGTACTTC	CASSSRTNEQYF
TRBV7-9	TRBJ1-1	12	many	NA	TGTGCCAGCAGCTGGGGACACGATGAAGCTTTCTTT	CASSWGHDEAFF
TRBV10-3	TRBJ1-2	13	many	NA	TGTGCCATCAGTGGGAATGACGGTTATGGCTACACCTTC	CAISGNDGYGYTF
TRBV2	TRBJ1-6	16	few	NA	TGTGCCAGCAGTGTTTCCCGGTGGGCCGGAGGGTCACCCCTCCACTTT	CASSVSRWAGGSPLHF
TRBV28	TRBJ1-6	15	NA	NA	TGTGCCAGCAGTTTCCAGAATGGTTATAATTCACCCCTCCACTTT	CASSFQNGYNSPLHF
TRBV5-1	TRBJ2-7	15	many	NA	TGCGCCAGCAGCTTCTCCGTCGGTCGCTCCTACGAGCAGTACTTC	CASSFSVGRSYEQYF
TRBV19	TRBJ1-5	15	once	NA	TGTGCCAGTACCCCCGGCGCTAGAAATAATGAGCCCCAGCATTTT	CASTPGARNNEPQHF
TRBV10-3	TRBJ1-6	14	many	NA	TGTGCCACCGATGAAGCCTCCTATAATTCACCCCTCCACTTT	CATDEASYNSPLHF
TRBV29-1	TRBJ1-2	13	NA	TRBD1	TGCAGCGTCGCGGGACAGGGGGCGCTTGGCTACACCTTC	CSVAGQGALGYTF
TRBV15	TRBJ1-1	13	NA	NA	TGTGCCACCAGCAGCGTAGGCGGCACTGAAGCTTTCTTT	CATSSVGGTEAFF
TRBV24-1	TRBJ1-5	13	many	NA	TGTGCCACCAGTGGGGACAGCAATCAGCCCCAGCATTTT	CATSGDSNQPQHF
TRBV11-2	TRBJ2-2	17	few	NA	TGTGCCAGCAGCTTAGCGGTAGGCGCTCCGAACACCGGGGAGCTGTTTTTT	CASSLAVGAPNTGELFF
TRBV29-1	TRBJ1-4	14	many	TRBD1	TGCAGCGTTTCCCCCGGGACAGGGGATGAAAAACTGTTTTTT	CSVSPGTGDEKLFF
TRBV5-1	TRBJ1-1	16	NA	TRBD1	TGCGCCAGCAGCTTGGAGGGGGCAGGTGGAGGGACTGAAGCTTTCTTT	CASSLEGAGGGTEAFF
TRBV19	TRBJ2-5	14	NA	NA	TGTGCCAGTAGTATTGGGGACCAAGAAGAGACCCAGTACTTC	CASSIGDQEETQYF
TRBV6-5	TRBJ2-7	13	few	TRBD1	TGTGCCAGCAGTTCACAACAGGGGAGCGAGCAGTACTTC	CASSSQQGSEQYF
TRBV7-8	TRBJ2-3	15	NA	NA	TGTGCCAGCAGCGCGAGGCCCCAGGGGATAGATACGCAGTATTTT	CASSARPQGIDTQYF
TRBV9	TRBJ1-2	15	many	NA	TGTGCCAGCAGCGTAGGACTTACCACCCGTAGTGGCTACACCTTC	CASSVGLTTRSGYTF
TRBV29-1	TRBJ2-7	17	many	TRBD2	TGCAGCGTTAAGACCGGGACTAGCGGGCCCGTCTCCTACGAGCAGTACTTC	CSVKTGTSGPVSYEQYF
TRBV10-3	TRBJ2-7	13	many	NA	TGTGCCATCACCCGTGGGCCTTCCTACGAGCAGTACTTC	CAITRGPSYEQYF
TRBV10-2	TRBJ1-1	16	many	NA	TGCGCCAGCAGTATTGACTCGGGTAAGGGGAACACTGAAGCTTTCTTT	CASSIDSGKGNTEAFF
TRBV28	TRBJ1-5	15	few	TRBD1	TGTGCCAGCAAATACTTACAGGGGGCGAATCAGCCCCAGCATTTT	CASKYLQGANQPQHF
TRBV11-2	TRBJ2-7	14	many	NA	TGTGCCAGCAGCTTACAACTGCACTCCTACGAGCAGTACTTC	CASSLQLHSYEQYF
TRBV29-1	TRBJ1-3	14	many	NA	TGCAGCGGGCCAGACGGACTCTCTGGAAACACCATATATTTT	CSGPDGLSGNTIYF
TRBV4-1	TRBJ1-6	15	NA	TRBD1	TGCGCCAGCAGCCAGCAGACAGGGCAGGGGTGGCCCCTCCACTTT	CASSQQTGQGWPLHF
TRBV12-3/TRBV12-4	TRBJ1-1	14	few	NA	TGTGCCAGCAGTTTCTTAGGAGCAAGCACTGAAGCTTTCTTT	CASSFLGASTEAFF
TRBV24-1	TRBJ2-2	17	NA	TRBD1	TGTGCCACCAGTGATTTGCAGGGGACAGGGGGGACCGGGGAGCTGTTTTTT	CATSDLQGTGGTGELFF
TRBV10-2	TRBJ2-1	14	once	NA	TGCGCCAGCAGGAGTGGGGGACCCGTCGGGTCGCAGTTCTTC	CASRSGGPVGSQFF
TRBV10-2	TRBJ2-5	11	NA	NA	TGCGCCAGCAGTGGGCGGGGACAGCCCAACTTC	CASSGRGQPNF
TRBV20-1	TRBJ2-7	11	NA	TRBD1	TGCAGTGCGGGACAGTCACCCGAGCAGTACTTC	CSAGQSPEQYF
TRBV5-8	TRBJ1-4	14	many	NA	TGTGCCAGCAGCTCCCAGGCCGGGGATCTGAAACTGTTTTTT	CASSSQAGDLKLFF
TRBV20-1	TRBJ1-2	12	many	NA	TGCAGTGCAAAGGAGGGGAACTATGGCTACACCTTC	CSAKEGNYGYTF
TRBV5-1	TRBJ2-5	14	many	NA	TGCGCCAGCAGCATCGACCTCCTCCAAGAGACCCAGTACTTC	CASSIDLLQETQYF
TRBV20-1	TRBJ2-1	13	few	TRBD2	TGCAGTGCTAGCTTAGCGGGAAGCAATGAGCAGTTCTTC	CSASLAGSNEQFF
TRBV4-2	TRBJ2-7	14	few	NA	TGTGCCAGCAGCCCGTTCCGGGACTCCTACGAGCAGTACTTC	CASSPFRDSYEQYF
TRBV20-1	TRBJ1-6	15	many	TRBD1	TGCAGTGCTAGACCGGTTGGACAGGGTGATTCACCCCTCCACTTT	CSARPVGQGDSPLHF
TRBV2	TRBJ1-2	10	NA	TRBD1	TGTGCCGGCACAGGGGGGGACTACACCTTC	CAGTGGDYTF
TRBV15	TRBJ1-3	15	many	NA	TGTGCCACCAGCAGAGAAGGGGGGTCTGGAAACACCATATATTTT	CATSREGGSGNTIYF